One and the same sample provided the 5 T cell receptor beta chains below, sequenced in a study of Ad26.COV2.S vaccination and SARS-CoV-2 variants. The treatment denotes: some 20 received Ad26.COV2.S at low or high dose, single or two shots; 5 received placebo; per-sample allocation not given. Following the first vaccine or placebo injection, samples were taken on day 63. Some clones are missing from TCRdb's copy, which holds only in-frame ones; the method was immunoSEQ multiplex PCR. Among around 300,000 clones listed, roughly 90% were seen once. The source was peripheral blood, collected in a trial of Ad26.COV2.S vaccine versus placebo. The receptors were sampled from a person aged 18-60 years who received the Ad26.COV2.S COVID-19 vaccine or a placebo.

The CDR3 protein is CASSVETGSPDTQYF. The CDR3 nucleotides are TGTGCCAGCAGCGTAGAGACGGGTTCACCAGATACGCAGTATTTT. The chain couples TRBV9 to TRBJ2-3, with unresolved D. Trimming took 0 bases from V and 4 from J, leaving 12 bases between them. This CDR3 spans 15 amino acids. Germline CDR1 SGDLS, CDR2 YYNGEE.

The chain combines TRBV18 with TRBJ1-1; D unclear. Germline loops: CDR1 KGHSH, CDR2 LQKENI. This CDR3 is built from 14 residues. The germline V and J ends were trimmed by 5 bases and 1 base, with 11 bases remaining between them. The DNA for the CDR3 is TGTGCCAGCTCAGAGAGGGTATCGAACACTGAAGCTTTCTTT. This codes for CASSERVSNTEAFF.

The gene calls are TRBV30 and TRBJ2-6; TRBD1 is a possible D gene (6 bases). Germline CDR1 reads GTSNPN; CDR2 reads SVGIG (reference sequence). V was pared by 7 bases and J by 0 bases, with 19 bases between. CDR3 length: 17 residues. The CDR3 DNA reads as TGTGCCTCCACCCCTGGGACATTCAGCTCTGGGGCCAACGTCCTGACTTTC. This translates into CASTPGTFSSGANVLTF.

This clone came up a few times. The V call is TRBV6-6, the J call TRBJ1-5; D remains unclear. Trimming left V 2 bases short and J 4 bases short, with 15 bases between. The CDR3 consists of 16 residues. Germline V gives CDR1 MNHNY, CDR2 SVGAGI (reference sequence). The CDR3 DNA sequence: TGTGCCAGCAGTTACCCTAAGGGCAGCCTGAATCAGCCCCAGCATTTT. Its protein is CASSYPKGSLNQPQHF.

V gene TRBV6-4 combines with J gene TRBJ1-1, with 7 bases aligning to TRBD1. V shed 5 bases, J shed 4 bases, and the junction held 4 bases outside the gene matches. Germline lookup yields CDR1 MRHNA and CDR2 SNTAGT. The CDR3 runs to 13 residues. The CDR3 region has the DNA TGTGCCAGCAGTACCCAGGGGGGCACTGAAGCTTTCTTT. Protein sequence: CASSTQGGTEAFF.